The T cell receptor (beta chain) described here comes from a study of blood T cell repertoires in COVID-19. Using immunoSEQ multiplex PCR, the repertoire was profiled, and TCRdb retains in-frame clones only, with some absent. The sample holds approximately 100,000 clones, 75% to 90% seen once. Germline CDR1 SGHDT, CDR2 YYEEEE. The CDR3 spans 15 residues. J was trimmed by 0 bases and V by 4 bases; bases with no gene match: 5. The receptor was derived from a woman older than 75 with active or convalescent COVID-19. The sequenced sample consisted of peripheral blood. V and J are TRBV5-6 and TRBJ1-1; 8 bases are shared with TRBD1. The CDR3 nucleotides are TGTGCCAGCAGCCTTCGACAGGGGATGAACACTGAAGCTTTCTTT. It codes for CASSLRQGMNTEAFF.